This is a list of T cell receptor beta chains from one sample in a study of blood T cell repertoires in COVID-19. Profiled with immunoSEQ multiplex PCR; TCRdb holds only in-frame clones, not every one. The table records about 56,000 clones, 89% of them present only once. Material for sequencing was peripheral blood. Receptor source: a woman in her sixties with COVID-19, enrolled during active disease. Both conserved end residues are part of each CDR3. Each record gives: CDR3 DNA, CDR3 protein, V gene, D gene, J gene, clone size. A D gene is named only where the DNA matches it firmly. A row's size may be missing; if present it is once, few, many or a size class.

TGTGCCAGCAGCTTGTTCGCCAACAGGGCAACTAATGAAAAACTGTTTTTT,CASSLFANRATNEKLFF,TRBV5-6,-,TRBJ1-4,-
TGTGCCAGCAGCCGCGGACAGTGGAGCTCCTACAATGAGCAGTTCTTC,CASSRGQWSSYNEQFF,TRBV5-4,-,TRBJ2-1,-
TGTGCCATCAGTGAGAGAGGCTATGGCTACACCTTC,CAISERGYGYTF,TRBV10-3,-,TRBJ1-2,once
TGTGCCAGCACCCAGGGGACTAGCGGGGACAAGCAGTTCTTC,CASTQGTSGDKQFF,TRBV2,TRBD2,TRBJ2-1,-
TGTGCCAGCAGTTACGCCAGCGGGGGTTCCTACGAGCAGTACTTC,CASSYASGGSYEQYF,TRBV6-5,TRBD2,TRBJ2-7,once
TGTGCCAGCAGCCAAGGGGGGACAGGGGGAGGCTACACCTTC,CASSQGGTGGGYTF,TRBV4-2,TRBD1,TRBJ1-2,few
TGTGCCAGCAGCCCTCGGACTAGCGGGAGGCAAGAGACCCAGTACTTC,CASSPRTSGRQETQYF,TRBV7-6,TRBD2,TRBJ2-5,-
TGTGCCAGCAGTGAGCGGGGCACACTCCAAGCTCAGCCCCAGCATTTT,CASSERGTLQAQPQHF,TRBV6-1,-,TRBJ1-5,-
TGTGCCACCCAGACAGGGGGGATTTCACCCCTCCACTTT,CATQTGGISPLHF,TRBV6-5,TRBD1,TRBJ1-6,-
TGCGCCAGCAGCTTGACGACAGGGTTGGTTATGAGTCAGGGTTACAATGAGCAGTTCTTC,CASSLTTGLVMSQGYNEQFF,TRBV5-1,TRBD1,TRBJ2-1,-
TGCGCCAGCAGCTTGGCACTGGACAGCCCCAGACCCTACGAGCAGTACTTC,CASSLALDSPRPYEQYF,TRBV5-1,-,TRBJ2-7,-
TGTGCCAGCAGCTTAGTGGGCTGGCTCCTATTC,CASSLVGWLLF,TRBV7-2,-,TRBJ1-2,once
TGTGCCAGCAGCTGGGGGGGAGATGAGCAGTTCTTC,CASSWGGDEQFF,TRBV5-4,TRBD2,TRBJ2-1,once
TGTGCCAGCAGCTATGTGCGGGAGACCCAGTACTTC,CASSYVRETQYF,TRBV5-6,-,TRBJ2-5,-
TGTGCCAGCAGCTTAAGACAGGGCGATCATGGCTACACCTTC,CASSLRQGDHGYTF,TRBV5-4,TRBD1,TRBJ1-2,few
TGTGCCAGCAGTATCAGAGGTGGTAACACTGAAGCTTTCTTT,CASSIRGGNTEAFF,TRBV6-2/TRBV6-3,-,TRBJ1-1,few
TGCAGCGTTGCTCGGGTGGCCTCTAGCACAGATACGCAGTATTTT,CSVARVASSTDTQYF,TRBV29-1,-,TRBJ2-3,-
TGTGCCAGCAGTTATGCGGGGGTTGGAAATTCACCCCTCCACTTT,CASSYAGVGNSPLHF,TRBV6-5,-,TRBJ1-6,-
TGTGCCAGCAGCTTCGGGACAACGAACACCGGGGAGCTGTTTTTT,CASSFGTTNTGELFF,TRBV7-9,-,TRBJ2-2,-
TGTGCCAGCAGCCAAGTTCGGTTGAATGAGCAGTTCTTC,CASSQVRLNEQFF,TRBV3-1/TRBV3-2,-,TRBJ2-1,-
TGTGCCAGCAGCCCCGGACAGGGGGGAGAGACCCAGTACTTC,CASSPGQGGETQYF,TRBV27,TRBD1,TRBJ2-5,-
TGTGCCAGCAGTCAGGGGGGTAACACTGAAGCTTTCTTT,CASSQGGNTEAFF,TRBV7-9,TRBD1,TRBJ1-1,-
TGTGCCAGCAGCTCATCAGAGCGCGCCTACGAGCAGTACTTC,CASSSSERAYEQYF,TRBV11-1,-,TRBJ2-7,-
TGTGCCACCGGGGAGCTTGCGTTTTATGGCTACACCTTC,CATGELAFYGYTF,TRBV15,-,TRBJ1-2,-
TGTGCCAGCAGCTTAGGGACAGGGGGGTCCCAGCATTTT,CASSLGTGGSQHF,TRBV7-2,TRBD1,TRBJ1-5,-
TGTGCCAGCAGTGTGAGCCTAGCGGGGGACTACAATGAGCAGTTCTTC,CASSVSLAGDYNEQFF,TRBV6-1,TRBD2,TRBJ2-1,-
TGTGCCAGCAGCCAAGATGTAACCCCCACTAACACTGAAGCTTTCTTT,CASSQDVTPTNTEAFF,TRBV3-1/TRBV3-2,-,TRBJ1-1,-
TGTGCCAGCAGTTTATCCGGCGGGGGGGCCGGGTACGAGCAGTACTTC,CASSLSGGGAGYEQYF,TRBV27,TRBD2,TRBJ2-7,-
TGTGCCAGCGGCCGACCAGGCTCCTACGAGCAGTACTTC,CASGRPGSYEQYF,TRBV27,-,TRBJ2-7,-
TGTGCCAGCAGCTTAGGCGCAAGGGGGCGCGGCTATGGCTACACCTTC,CASSLGARGRGYGYTF,TRBV13,TRBD1,TRBJ1-2,-
TGTGCCAGCAGTTTTCGGGGTAGGACCACAGATACGCAGTATTTT,CASSFRGRTTDTQYF,TRBV27,-,TRBJ2-3,-
TGTGCCAGCAGTTACCCCCGGAGCCACTACGAGCAGTACTTC,CASSYPRSHYEQYF,TRBV6-2/TRBV6-3,-,TRBJ2-7,-
TGCGCCAGCAAGAGGCAGGGGTTATCGGAGACCCAGTACTTC,CASKRQGLSETQYF,TRBV10-2,-,TRBJ2-5,-
TGCGCCAGCAGCCAAATGGACAGGGTAAGGAATGGCTACACCTTC,CASSQMDRVRNGYTF,TRBV4-1,TRBD1,TRBJ1-2,-
TGTGCCAGCAGACAAACTTTACAGGGCCCCTACGAGCAGTACTTC,CASRQTLQGPYEQYF,TRBV27,-,TRBJ2-7,-
TGTGCCAGCAGCTTAAATCCTCGAGGAGCTGGTTCACCCCTCCACTTT,CASSLNPRGAGSPLHF,TRBV7-8,-,TRBJ1-6,-
TGCGCCAGCAGCCAAGAGGGACAGGGCTCCTACAATGAGCAGTTCTTC,CASSQEGQGSYNEQFF,TRBV4-3,TRBD1,TRBJ2-1,-
TGTGCCTGGAGTGCCCATTGGGGGCCTCAAGAGACCCAGTACTTC,CAWSAHWGPQETQYF,TRBV30,-,TRBJ2-5,-
TGCGCCAGCAGCCATCCAATGGACAGGTACGACTACAATGAGCAGTTCTTC,CASSHPMDRYDYNEQFF,TRBV4-1,TRBD1,TRBJ2-1,-
TGTGCCAGCATCCCCGCTCGGGTTTCACCCCTCCACTTT,CASIPARVSPLHF,TRBV6-6,-,TRBJ1-6,-
TGTGCCAGCAGCTTGACGGGGATGGAGACCCAGTACTTC,CASSLTGMETQYF,TRBV27,-,TRBJ2-5,-
TGTGCCAGCAGCGTAGCGGGGTACTCAGATACGCAGTATTTT,CASSVAGYSDTQYF,TRBV9,-,TRBJ2-3,-